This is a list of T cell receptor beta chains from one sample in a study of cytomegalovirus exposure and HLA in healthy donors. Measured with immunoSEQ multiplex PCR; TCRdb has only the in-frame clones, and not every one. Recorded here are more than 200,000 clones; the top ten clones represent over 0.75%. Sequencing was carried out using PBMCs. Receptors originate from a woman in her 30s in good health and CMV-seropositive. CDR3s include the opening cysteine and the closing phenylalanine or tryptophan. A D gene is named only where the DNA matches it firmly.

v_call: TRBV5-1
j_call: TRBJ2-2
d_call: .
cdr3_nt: TGCGCCAGCAGCTTGGCTCAGTTTAACACCGGGGAGCTGTTTTTT
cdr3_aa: CASSLAQFNTGELFF

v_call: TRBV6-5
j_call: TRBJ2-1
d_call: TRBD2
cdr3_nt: TGTGCCAGCAGTTCCCTTAGCGGGACCGCGTTCTTC
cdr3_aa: CASSSLSGTAFF

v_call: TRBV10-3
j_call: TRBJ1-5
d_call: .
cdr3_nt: TGTGCCATCAGTGAGTCGAAGGTAGGGGGGGTCAATCAGCCCCAGCATTTT
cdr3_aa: CAISESKVGGVNQPQHF

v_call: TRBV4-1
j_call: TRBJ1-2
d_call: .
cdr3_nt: TGCGCCAGCAGTGGGATCACGGCACAGGGAGATGGCTACACCTTC
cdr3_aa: CASSGITAQGDGYTF

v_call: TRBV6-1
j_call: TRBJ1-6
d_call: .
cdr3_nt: TGTGCCAGCAGTGGGAGATCCTATAATTCACCCCTCCACTTT
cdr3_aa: CASSGRSYNSPLHF

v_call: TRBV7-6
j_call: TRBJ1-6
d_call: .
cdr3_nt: TGTGCCAGCAGCTTAGAGCAGGGTTATAGACCACCCCTCCACTTT
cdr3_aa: CASSLEQGYRPPLHF

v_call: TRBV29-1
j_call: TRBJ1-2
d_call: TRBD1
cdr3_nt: TGCAGCGTTGGGACAGGGGGTAACTATGGCTACACCTTC
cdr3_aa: CSVGTGGNYGYTF

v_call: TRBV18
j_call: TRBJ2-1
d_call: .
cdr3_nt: TGTGCCAGCTCACCACCTGGACTGGCCCTGTCCTACAATGAGCAGTTCTTC
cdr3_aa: CASSPPGLALSYNEQFF

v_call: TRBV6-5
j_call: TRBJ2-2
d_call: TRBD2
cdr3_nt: TGTGCCAGCAGTTACTCTAGCGGGGGGGCCGGGGAGCTGTTTTTT
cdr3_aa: CASSYSSGGAGELFF

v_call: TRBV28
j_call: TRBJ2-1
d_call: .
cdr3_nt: TGTGCCAGCAGCACGACCAGCGGGGAGCAGTTCTTC
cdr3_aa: CASSTTSGEQFF

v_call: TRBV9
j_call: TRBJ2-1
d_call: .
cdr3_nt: TGTGCCAGCAGCGTACAGCCAGGAAATTACAATGAGCAGTTCTTC
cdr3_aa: CASSVQPGNYNEQFF

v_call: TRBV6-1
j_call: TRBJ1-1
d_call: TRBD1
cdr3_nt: TGTGCCAGCGTACAGGGGGGAAAAGCTTTCTTT
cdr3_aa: CASVQGGKAFF

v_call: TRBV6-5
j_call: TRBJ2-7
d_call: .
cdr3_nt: TGTGCCGCTCGCTCGGGGACAACCTACGAGCAGTACTTC
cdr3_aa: CAARSGTTYEQYF

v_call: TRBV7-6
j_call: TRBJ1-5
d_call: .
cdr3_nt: TGTGCCAGCAGCTCTACGGGGCCCCAGCATTTT
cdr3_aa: CASSSTGPQHF

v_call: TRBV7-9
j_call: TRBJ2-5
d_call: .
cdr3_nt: TGTGCCAGCAGTTCAGGGGTGGGGGAGACCCAGTACTTC
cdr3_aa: CASSSGVGETQYF

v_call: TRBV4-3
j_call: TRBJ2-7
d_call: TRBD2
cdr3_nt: TGCGCCAGCAGCCAAGAAGGACTAGCCTACGAGCAGTACTTC
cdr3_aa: CASSQEGLAYEQYF

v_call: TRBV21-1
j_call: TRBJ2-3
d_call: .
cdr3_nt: TGTGCCAGCAGCAACCTAGCGGGAGAATGGTCAGATACGCAGTATTTT
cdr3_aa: CASSNLAGEWSDTQYF

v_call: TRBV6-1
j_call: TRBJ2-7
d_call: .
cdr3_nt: TGTGCCAGCACACGGTCTTTCTACGAGCAGTACTTC
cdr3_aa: CASTRSFYEQYF

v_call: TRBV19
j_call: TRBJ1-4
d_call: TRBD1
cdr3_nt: TGTGCCAGTACCTCCCCCCGACAGGGCGAGGATAATGAAAAACTGTTTTTT
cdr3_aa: CASTSPRQGEDNEKLFF

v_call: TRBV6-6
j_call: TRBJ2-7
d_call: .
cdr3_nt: TGTGCCAGCAGTTACTCGGTGTCTACCTACGAGCAGTACTTC
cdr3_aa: CASSYSVSTYEQYF

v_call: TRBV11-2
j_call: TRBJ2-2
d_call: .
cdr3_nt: TGTGCCAGCAGCTTTATGCAGTTAACCGGGGAGCTGTTTTTT
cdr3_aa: CASSFMQLTGELFF

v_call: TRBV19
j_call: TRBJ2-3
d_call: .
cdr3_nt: TGTGCCAGTAGTCGGACCGCCCATCAGGGGGATACGCAGTATTTT
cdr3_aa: CASSRTAHQGDTQYF

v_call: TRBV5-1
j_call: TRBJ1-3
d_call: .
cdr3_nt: TGCGCCAGCAGCTTGGGGGGTTTTAGGACTCCTTCCTCTGGAAACACCATATATTTT
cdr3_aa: CASSLGGFRTPSSGNTIYF

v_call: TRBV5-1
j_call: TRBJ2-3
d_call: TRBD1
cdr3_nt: TGCGCCAGCAGCTTGGACCCGGCACAGGGGTGGGATGCAGATACGCAGTATTTT
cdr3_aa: CASSLDPAQGWDADTQYF

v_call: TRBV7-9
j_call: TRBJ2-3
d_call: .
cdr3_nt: TGTGCCAGCAGCCTCATTGACTCAGATACGCAGTATTTT
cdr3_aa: CASSLIDSDTQYF

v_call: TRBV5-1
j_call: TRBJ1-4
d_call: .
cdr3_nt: TGCGCCAGCAGCTCTCTTACGCAGGGTCCTAATGAAAAACTGTTTTTT
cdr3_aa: CASSSLTQGPNEKLFF

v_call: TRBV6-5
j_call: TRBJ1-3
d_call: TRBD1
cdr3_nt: TGTGCCAGCAGTTACTATAGCGGGACAGCTGGAAACACCATATATTTT
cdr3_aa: CASSYYSGTAGNTIYF

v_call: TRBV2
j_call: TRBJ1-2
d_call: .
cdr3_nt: TGTGCCAGCAGTGAAGGGGCAGCCACTAACTATGGCTACACCTTC
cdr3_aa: CASSEGAATNYGYTF

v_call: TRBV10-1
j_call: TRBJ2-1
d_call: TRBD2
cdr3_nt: TGCGCCAGCAGTCTAGCGGGAGAGGTGGTGGATGAGCAGTTCTTC
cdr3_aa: CASSLAGEVVDEQFF

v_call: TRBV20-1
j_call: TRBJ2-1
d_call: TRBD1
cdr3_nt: TGCAGTGCTGGGACAGTGCGGGAGCAGTTCTTC
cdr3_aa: CSAGTVREQFF

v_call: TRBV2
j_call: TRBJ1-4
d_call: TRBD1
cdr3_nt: TGTGCCAGCAGAGTAACAGGGGGCTACGAAAAACTGTTTTTT
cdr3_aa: CASRVTGGYEKLFF

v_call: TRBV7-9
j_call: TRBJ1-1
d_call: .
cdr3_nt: TGTGCCAGCAGCTACCAGGGCCTAAACACTGAAGCTTTCTTT
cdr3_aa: CASSYQGLNTEAFF

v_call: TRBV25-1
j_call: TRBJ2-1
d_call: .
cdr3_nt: TGTGCCAGCAGTGAGACGGGTAGCTCCTACAATGAGCAGTTCTTC
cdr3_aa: CASSETGSSYNEQFF

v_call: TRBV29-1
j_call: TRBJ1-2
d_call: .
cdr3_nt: TGCAGCGTTGATGCGGGGAACTATGGCTACACCTTC
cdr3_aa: CSVDAGNYGYTF

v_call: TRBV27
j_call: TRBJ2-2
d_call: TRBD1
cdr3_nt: TGTGCCAGCAGTTATGTGAGGGACAGGGCGAACACCGGGGAGCTGTTTTTT
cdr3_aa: CASSYVRDRANTGELFF

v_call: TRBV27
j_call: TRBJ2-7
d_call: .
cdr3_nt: TGTGCCAGCAGTGGAGCGGGTGGATCCTACGAGCAGTACTTC
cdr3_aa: CASSGAGGSYEQYF

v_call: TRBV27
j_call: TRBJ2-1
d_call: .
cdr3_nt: TGTGCCAGCAGTACTTCAGGCGCCTTATCCTACAATGAGCAGTTCTTC
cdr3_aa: CASSTSGALSYNEQFF

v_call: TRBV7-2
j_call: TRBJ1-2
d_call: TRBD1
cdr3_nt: TGTGCCAGCAGCTTAGCGGGGATCGGGACAGGGGGCTCTTATGGCTACACCTTC
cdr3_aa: CASSLAGIGTGGSYGYTF

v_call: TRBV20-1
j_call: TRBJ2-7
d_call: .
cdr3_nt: TGCAGTGCTTCGCCAGGGGACGAGCAGTACTTC
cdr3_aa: CSASPGDEQYF

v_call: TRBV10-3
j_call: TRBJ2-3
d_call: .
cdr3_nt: TGTGCCATCAGTGAGAGCATACGGGCGGGTGGCACAGATACGCAGTATTTT
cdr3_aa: CAISESIRAGGTDTQYF

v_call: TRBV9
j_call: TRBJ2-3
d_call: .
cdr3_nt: TGTGCCAGCACCCCGGGACTGACCACAGATACGCAGTATTTT
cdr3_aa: CASTPGLTTDTQYF

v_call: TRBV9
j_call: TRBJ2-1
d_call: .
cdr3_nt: TGTGCCAGCAGCGTAGCTTCGGTAAACAATGAGCAGTTCTTC
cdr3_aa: CASSVASVNNEQFF

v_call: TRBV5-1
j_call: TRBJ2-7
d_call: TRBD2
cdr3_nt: TGCGCCAGCAGCTCCCGGGTAGCGGGGGTGTACGAGCAGTACTTC
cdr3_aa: CASSSRVAGVYEQYF

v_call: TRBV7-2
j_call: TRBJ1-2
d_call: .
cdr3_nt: TGTGCCAGCAGCTTAGTCGGCAGGGAGGGGTATGGCTACACCTTC
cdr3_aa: CASSLVGREGYGYTF

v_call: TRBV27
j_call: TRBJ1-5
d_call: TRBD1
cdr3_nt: TGTGCCAGCAGTTTGGGACAGGCAAATCAGCCCCAGCATTTT
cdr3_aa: CASSLGQANQPQHF